This T cell receptor beta chain derives from a study of beta chain features in type 1 diabetes. General observations from the study: The study found fewer insertions and more deletions at VDJ junctions in type 1 diabetes patients. The study found moderately but significantly shorter TCRB CDR3s in all four CD4+ subsets of Type 1 diabetes patients.

The isolated RNA, all of it, was reverse transcribed, so expressed TCRB transcripts were what got sequenced. Measured with immunoSEQ multiplex PCR; TCRdb has only the in-frame clones, and not every one. The sample shows more than 350,000 clones, 10% to 12% of them seen only once. Points on this clone: Its antigen remains unidentified.

CDR1 and CDR2 (germline): SGHTA, FQGTGA. V was trimmed by 8 bases and J by 6 bases, leaving 13 bases between them. CDR3 length equals 12 residues. Naive, central memory, regulatory and stem cell-like memory cells within the CD4+ compartment were sorted using CD45RO/CCR7/CD25/CD127/CD95/CD27. The sample taken for sequencing was naive CD4+ T cells from blood. The V gene is TRBV7-3, the J gene TRBJ1-2; D perhaps matches TRBD1 (5 bases). This TCR was sampled from a woman between 18 and 29 years old in good health. DNA for the CDR3: TGTGCCAGCTTAGGTACCAGGGATGGCTACACCTTC. Translated: CASLGTRDGYTF.